This is a list of T cell receptor beta chains from one sample in a study of T cell responses to AZD1222 COVID-19 vaccine. Data came from immunoSEQ multiplex PCR; TCRdb stores just in-frame clones and leaves some out. This table holds over 85,000 clones, over 85% found once. Sequenced here: peripheral blood, sampled 28 days after the second AZD1222 dose. These receptors were taken from an adult who received the AZD1222 COVID-19 vaccine. Each CDR3 is given with its conserved first and last residue. The D gene is left open where the match is weak. Clone size, where shown, is once, few, many, or a class for clones that have expanded.

>TRBD2|TRBV14|.|16|TRBJ2-1
TGTGCCAGCAGCCAACTCCTAGCGGGGGGGTACAATGAGCAGTTCTTC
CASSQLLAGGYNEQFF
>.|TRBV27|.|14|TRBJ1-2
TGTGCCAGCAGTTCCGCAGGGGAGGGTTATGGCTACACCTTC
CASSSAGEGYGYTF
>TRBD2|TRBV18|.|16|TRBJ2-1
TGTGCCAGCTCACCACCCGGTACTAGCGGGTGGAATGAGCAGTTCTTC
CASSPPGTSGWNEQFF
>TRBD1|TRBV2|.|16|TRBJ1-1
TGTGCCAGCAGCGACAGGGGGCAGGACATGAACACTGAAGCTTTCTTT
CASSDRGQDMNTEAFF
>TRBD2|TRBV11-2|.|14|TRBJ2-2
TGTGCCACCCGAAGCGGGAGTTACACCGGGGAGCTGTTTTTT
CATRSGSYTGELFF
>.|TRBV9|.|13|TRBJ2-1
TGTGCCAGCAGCGTAGGACAGATCGGTGAGCAGTTCTTC
CASSVGQIGEQFF
>TRBD1|TRBV5-1|.|14|TRBJ1-1
TGCGCCAGCAGCTTACAGGGGGTAGACACTGAAGCTTTCTTT
CASSLQGVDTEAFF
>.|TRBV10-3|.|13|TRBJ1-5
TGTGCCATTTCCCCATGGGGTAATCAGCCCCAGCATTTT
CAISPWGNQPQHF
>TRBD1|TRBV5-1|.|13|TRBJ1-2
TGCGCCAGCAGCTCCGGACAGGGAAGGGGCTACACCTTC
CASSSGQGRGYTF
>.|TRBV18|once|16|TRBJ1-3
TGTGCCAGCTCACCCTCGACAGCGAGGTTAGGAAACACCATATATTTT
CASSPSTARLGNTIYF
>TRBD2|TRBV5-1|.|17|TRBJ2-1
TGCGCCAGCCTTGGACAGGGGACTAGCGGGTCCTACAATGAGCAGTTCTTC
CASLGQGTSGSYNEQFF
>.|TRBV4-2|.|15|TRBJ2-1
TGTGCCAGCAGCCAAGAAAGACTGGCCGTCAATGAGCAGTTCTTC
CASSQERLAVNEQFF
>.|TRBV19|.|12|TRBJ1-1
TGTGCCAGCCGCGAAGGCCGGGGTGAAGCTTTCTTT
CASREGRGEAFF
>TRBD1|TRBV24-1|.|13|TRBJ1-1
TGTGCCACCAGGCAGGGACAGGACACTGAAGCTTTCTTT
CATRQGQDTEAFF
>.|TRBV30|.|12|TRBJ2-7
TGTGCCTGGAGCGGGCAGAACTACGAGCAGTACTTC
CAWSGQNYEQYF
>TRBD1|TRBV6-2/TRBV6-3|.|18|TRBJ1-5
TGTGCCAGCAGTTACAGGGGGCGAGCGGCTTATAGCAATCAGCCCCAGCATTTT
CASSYRGRAAYSNQPQHF
>.|TRBV10-3|few|13|TRBJ1-1
TGTGCCATCAGAGAAGCCCGGGACACTGAAGCTTTCTTT
CAIREARDTEAFF
>TRBD1|TRBV12-3/TRBV12-4|.|13|TRBJ1-2
TGTGCCAGCAGTTTGGGACAGGGGACTGGCTACACCTTC
CASSLGQGTGYTF
>.|TRBV3-1/TRBV3-2|.|18|TRBJ1-1
TGTGCCAGCAGCCGAGAAAGGCATCTAGGGGGGCCGCGGACTGAAGCTTTCTTT
CASSRERHLGGPRTEAFF
>TRBD2|TRBV2|once|16|TRBJ2-1
TGTGCCAGCACCGGAGATTCCGGGACTAGCGACAATGAGCAGTTCTTC
CASTGDSGTSDNEQFF
>.|TRBV5-1|.|14|TRBJ1-1
TGCGCCAGCAGCTTGGACCACAGGAACACTGAAGCTTTCTTT
CASSLDHRNTEAFF
>.|TRBV5-1|.|15|TRBJ1-1
TGCGCCAGCAGCCCTCGAGAAGGCGGGAACACTGAAGCTTTCTTT
CASSPREGGNTEAFF
>.|TRBV5-3|.|14|TRBJ1-4
TGTGCCAGAAGCTTGAGGCCAAAGGGGGAAAAACTGTTTTTT
CARSLRPKGEKLFF
>.|TRBV27|.|12|TRBJ1-1
TGTGCCAGCAGCAGTTCGAACACTGAAGCTTTCTTT
CASSSSNTEAFF
>.|TRBV21-1|.|17|TRBJ1-5
TGTGCCAGCAGCAAAGATGACAGGCAGTATAGCAATCAGCCCCAGCATTTT
CASSKDDRQYSNQPQHF
>.|TRBV2|.|12|TRBJ2-7
TGTGCCAGCAGGAACGACATCTACGAGCAGTACTTC
CASRNDIYEQYF
>TRBD1|TRBV3-1/TRBV3-2|.|14|TRBJ1-1
TGTGCCAGCAGCCAGGCAGGGGGATGGACTGAAGCTTTCTTT
CASSQAGGWTEAFF
>TRBD2|TRBV27|.|17|TRBJ2-4
TGTGCCAGCAGTTTATTCCTCGCGGGAGATTCCAAAAACATTCAGTACTTC
CASSLFLAGDSKNIQYF
>TRBD1|TRBV28|.|14|TRBJ2-7
TGTGCCAGCAGTTTGACAGGGGGGCCCTACGAGCAGTACTTC
CASSLTGGPYEQYF
>TRBD1|TRBV7-2|.|17|TRBJ1-2
TGTGCCAGCAGCTTAGAGCCGGGACAGCTATGGCTGAATGGCTACACCTTC
CASSLEPGQLWLNGYTF
>.|TRBV11-3|.|15|TRBJ1-1
TGTGCCAGCAGCTTCACCTCGCAAGGTTATACTGAAGCTTTCTTT
CASSFTSQGYTEAFF
>TRBD2|TRBV4-1|once|18|TRBJ2-7
TGCGCCAGCAGCCAAAGAACTAGCGGGGGTGGGGTTAACTACGAGCAGTACTTC
CASSQRTSGGGVNYEQYF
>TRBD2|TRBV2|many|16|TRBJ2-1
TGTGCCAGGAACGCTCCGGGACTAGCGGGAAACAATGAGCAGTTCTTC
CARNAPGLAGNNEQFF
>.|TRBV19|.|12|TRBJ1-1
TGTGCCAGTAGCCTAACGAACACTGAAGCTTTCTTT
CASSLTNTEAFF
>TRBD2|TRBV6-5|.|15|TRBJ2-7
TGTGCCAGCAGTTACGTAGCGGGAGGACAGTCCGAGCAGTACTTC
CASSYVAGGQSEQYF
>.|TRBV6-5|.|16|TRBJ2-7
TGTGCCAGCAGTTACCCCGCCTCGCGGGGCTCCTACGAGCAGTACTTC
CASSYPASRGSYEQYF
>TRBD1|TRBV6-6|.|15|TRBJ2-7
TGTGCCAGCAGGTCCCAGGGGGTTTTCTCCTACGAGCAGTACTTC
CASRSQGVFSYEQYF
>.|TRBV27|once|13|TRBJ1-5
TGTGCCAGCAGTATGGGACGCAATCAGCCCCAGCATTTT
CASSMGRNQPQHF
>.|TRBV7-9|once|15|TRBJ1-6
TGTGCCAGCAGCTCGACAGGAGCGGGGAATTCACCCCTCCACTTT
CASSSTGAGNSPLHF
>.|TRBV5-1|.|16|TRBJ2-1
TGCGCCAGCAGCTTGTTCCGGGACCGACCCTACAATGAGCAGTTCTTC
CASSLFRDRPYNEQFF
>.|TRBV9|.|16|TRBJ1-2
TGTGCCAGCAGCGTAGACGGGCGCGCCTCCTATCTGGGCTACACCTTC
CASSVDGRASYLGYTF
>TRBD1|TRBV3-1/TRBV3-2|.|14|TRBJ2-2
TGTGCCAGCAGCCAAGAGGACTCGGACAGGGGGCTGTTTTTT
CASSQEDSDRGLFF
>.|TRBV18|.|16|TRBJ2-5
TGTGCCAGCTCACCCCGCTCGACAGGGGAGGGGGAGACCCAGTACTTC
CASSPRSTGEGETQYF
>.|TRBV6-5|.|14|TRBJ2-5
TGTGCCAGCACCCCCCTGGCTAGCGTGGAGACCCAGTACTTC
CASTPLASVETQYF
>.|TRBV5-1|.|15|TRBJ2-6
TGCGCCAGCAAAAGGGCAGTCACTGGGGCCAACGTCCTGACTTTC
CASKRAVTGANVLTF
>.|TRBV3-1/TRBV3-2|once|15|TRBJ1-1
TGTGCCAGCAGCCGCCTTGGGGGGGCGGACACTGAAGCTTTCTTT
CASSRLGGADTEAFF
>.|TRBV5-5|once|15|TRBJ2-5
TGTGCCAGCAGCCCTCGGTGGGGGTACCAAGAGACCCAGTACTTC
CASSPRWGYQETQYF
>.|TRBV6-5|.|13|TRBJ1-1
TGTGCCAGCAGGACCGCAGTGAACACTGAAGCTTTCTTT
CASRTAVNTEAFF
>TRBD1|TRBV29-1|.|13|TRBJ1-5
TGCAGCGTACGACAGGGGGAAGGTCAGCCCCAGCATTTT
CSVRQGEGQPQHF
>TRBD1|TRBV28|.|15|TRBJ1-4
TGTGCCAGCAGTTTAGGGAGGACAGGAGGGGAAAAACTGTTTTTT
CASSLGRTGGEKLFF
>.|TRBV2|.|14|TRBJ1-3
TGTGCCAGCAAGGACTCTTACTCTGGAAACACCATATATTTT
CASKDSYSGNTIYF
>.|TRBV7-6|.|12|TRBJ1-2
TGTGCCAGCAGCCCTGGTGCGGTCAGCTACACCTTC
CASSPGAVSYTF
>.|TRBV5-1|.|16|TRBJ2-3
TGCGCCAGCAGCTTGGGAGGGACGGGGGGCACAGATACGCAGTATTTT
CASSLGGTGGTDTQYF
>.|TRBV19|.|15|TRBJ1-2
TGTGCCAGTAGTATAGATCAGCCAGGTACCTATGGCTACACCTTC
CASSIDQPGTYGYTF